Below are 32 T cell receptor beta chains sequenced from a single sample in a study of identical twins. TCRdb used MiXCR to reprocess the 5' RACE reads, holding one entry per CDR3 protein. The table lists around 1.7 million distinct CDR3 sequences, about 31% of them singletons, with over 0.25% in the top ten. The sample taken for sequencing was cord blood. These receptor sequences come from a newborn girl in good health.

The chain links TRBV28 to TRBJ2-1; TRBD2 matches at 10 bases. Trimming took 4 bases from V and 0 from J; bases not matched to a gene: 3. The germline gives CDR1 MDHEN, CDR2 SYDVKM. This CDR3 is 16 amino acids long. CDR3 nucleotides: TGTGCCAGCAGTTCAGCGGGAGGGAGCTCCTACAATGAGCAGTTCTTC. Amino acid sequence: CASSSAGGSSYNEQFF.

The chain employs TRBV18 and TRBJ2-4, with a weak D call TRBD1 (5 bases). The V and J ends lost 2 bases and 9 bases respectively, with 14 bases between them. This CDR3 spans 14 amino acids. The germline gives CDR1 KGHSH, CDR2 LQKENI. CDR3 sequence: CASSPDLETGIQYF. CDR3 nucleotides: TGTGCCAGCTCACCAGACCTAGAAACAGGCATTCAGTACTTC.

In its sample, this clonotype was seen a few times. CDR3 DNA: TGCAGCGTTTATTTAGATGGCTACACCTTC. Its translation is CSVYLDGYTF. The chain combines TRBV29-1 with TRBJ1-2, with D unclear. Trimming removed 5 bases at V and 6 bases at J, with 7 bases between. CDR3 size: 10 residues. Germline V CDR1 and CDR2: SQVTM, ANQGSEA.

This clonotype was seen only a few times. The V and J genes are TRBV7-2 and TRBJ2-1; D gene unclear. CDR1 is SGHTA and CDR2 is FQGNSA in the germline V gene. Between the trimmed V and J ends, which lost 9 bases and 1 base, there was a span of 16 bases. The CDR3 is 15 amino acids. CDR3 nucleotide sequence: TGTGCCAGTCTCTTGGCAGTAGGGTCCTACAATGAGCAGTTCTTC. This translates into CASLLAVGSYNEQFF.

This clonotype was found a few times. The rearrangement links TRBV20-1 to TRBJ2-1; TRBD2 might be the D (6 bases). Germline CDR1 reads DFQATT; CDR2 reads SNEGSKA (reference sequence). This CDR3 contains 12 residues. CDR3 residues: CTCSGSYNEQFF. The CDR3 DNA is TGCACCTGTAGCGGCTCCTACAATGAGCAGTTCTTC.

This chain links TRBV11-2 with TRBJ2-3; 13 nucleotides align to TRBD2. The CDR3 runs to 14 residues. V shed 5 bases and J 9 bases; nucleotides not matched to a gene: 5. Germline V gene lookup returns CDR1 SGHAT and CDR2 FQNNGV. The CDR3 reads CASSPGTSGMTQYF. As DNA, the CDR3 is TGTGCCAGCAGCCCTGGGACTAGCGGGATGACGCAGTATTTT.

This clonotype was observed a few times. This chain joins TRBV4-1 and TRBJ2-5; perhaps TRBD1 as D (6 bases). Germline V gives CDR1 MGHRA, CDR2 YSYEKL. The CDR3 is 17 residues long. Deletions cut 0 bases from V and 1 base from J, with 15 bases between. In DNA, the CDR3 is TGCGCCAGCAGCCAAGACTTATTCAGGGGCGGCCAAGAGACCCAGTACTTC. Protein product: CASSQDLFRGGQETQYF.

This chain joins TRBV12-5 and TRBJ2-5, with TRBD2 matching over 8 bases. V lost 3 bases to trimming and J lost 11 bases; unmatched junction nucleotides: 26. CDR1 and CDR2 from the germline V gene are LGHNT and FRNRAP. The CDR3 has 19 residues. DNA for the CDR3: TGTGCTAGTGGTTTACTATACCACAACTCCGGGACTAGAAACAATGAGCAGTACTTC. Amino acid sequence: CASGLLYHNSGTRNNEQYF.

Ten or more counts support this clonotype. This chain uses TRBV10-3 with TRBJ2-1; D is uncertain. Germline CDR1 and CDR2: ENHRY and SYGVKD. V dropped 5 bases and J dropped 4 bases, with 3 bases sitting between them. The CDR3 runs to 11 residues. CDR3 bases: TGTGCCATCAGTTCTTACAATGAGCAGTTCTTC. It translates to CAISSYNEQFF.

CDR3 bases: TGTGCCAGCAGTAGACGGTCCTACCCCCGGGATGAGCAGTTCTTC. Residues: CASSRRSYPRDEQFF. The rearrangement uses TRBV6-2 or TRBV6-3 and TRBJ2-1; D is uncertain. The CDR3 is made up of 15 amino acids. The V gene lost 5 bases and the J gene lost 8 bases, with 19 bases spanning the gap. Looked up from germline, CDR1 is MNHEY and CDR2 is SVGEGT.

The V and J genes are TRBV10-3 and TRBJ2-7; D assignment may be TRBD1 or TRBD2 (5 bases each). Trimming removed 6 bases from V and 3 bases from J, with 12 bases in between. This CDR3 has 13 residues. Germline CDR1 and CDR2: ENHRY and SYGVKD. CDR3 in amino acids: CAIRGGGFYEQYF. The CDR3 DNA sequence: TGTGCCATCAGGGGTGGGGGATTCTACGAGCAGTACTTC.

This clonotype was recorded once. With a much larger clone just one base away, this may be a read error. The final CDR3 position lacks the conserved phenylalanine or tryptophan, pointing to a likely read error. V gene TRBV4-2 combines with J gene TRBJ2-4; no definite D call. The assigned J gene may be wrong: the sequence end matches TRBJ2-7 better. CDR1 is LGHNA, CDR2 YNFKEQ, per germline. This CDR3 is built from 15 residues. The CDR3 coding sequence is TGTGCCAGCAGCCAAGGCGTTAGCTTGCGATACGAGCAGTACTTA. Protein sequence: CASSQGVSLRYEQYL.

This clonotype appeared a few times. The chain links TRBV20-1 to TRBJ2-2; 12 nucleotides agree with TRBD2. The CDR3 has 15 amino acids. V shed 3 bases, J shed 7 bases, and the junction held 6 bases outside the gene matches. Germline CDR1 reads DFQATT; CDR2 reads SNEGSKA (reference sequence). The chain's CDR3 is CSARLAGGRNGELFF. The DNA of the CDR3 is TGCAGTGCTAGGCTAGCGGGAGGGCGAAACGGGGAGCTGTTTTTT.

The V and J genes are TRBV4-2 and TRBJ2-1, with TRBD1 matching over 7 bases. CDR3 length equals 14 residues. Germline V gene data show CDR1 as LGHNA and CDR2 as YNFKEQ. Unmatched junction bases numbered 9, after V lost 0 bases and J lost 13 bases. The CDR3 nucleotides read TGTGCCAGCAGCCAAGAACAGGGGCCAGAGACCCAGTTCTTC. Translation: CASSQEQGPETQFF.

The CDR3 DNA sequence: TGCAGTGCTAGGAATAGGGTGTCTAATGAAAAACTGTTTTTT. It translates to CSARNRVSNEKLFF. This chain links TRBV20-1 with TRBJ1-4; D remains unclear. This CDR3 region has 14 residues. Germline values: CDR1 DFQATT, CDR2 SNEGSKA (reference sequence). The germline V and J ends were trimmed by 3 bases and 3 bases, with 11 bases remaining between them.

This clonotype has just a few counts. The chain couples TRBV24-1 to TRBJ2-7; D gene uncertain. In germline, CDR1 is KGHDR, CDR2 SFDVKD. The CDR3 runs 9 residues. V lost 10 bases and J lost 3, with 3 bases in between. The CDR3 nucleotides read TGTGCCACTTACTACGAGCAGTACTTC. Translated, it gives CATYYEQYF.

For the CDR3, the DNA is TGCAGTGCTACCAGCGGGAATGGCAACGAGCAGTACTTC. It is translated as CSATSGNGNEQYF. The rearrangement links TRBV20-1 to TRBJ2-5, with 7 bases identical to TRBD2. The end of the DNA is better explained by TRBJ2-7, so the J call may be wrong. CDR1 is DFQATT and CDR2 is SNEGSKA in the germline V gene (reference sequence). The CDR3 is 13 amino acids.

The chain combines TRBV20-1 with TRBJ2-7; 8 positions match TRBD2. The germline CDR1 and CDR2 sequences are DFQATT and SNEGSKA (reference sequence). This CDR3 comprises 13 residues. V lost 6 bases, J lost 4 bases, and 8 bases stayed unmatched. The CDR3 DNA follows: TGCAGTGCCATCCCCCGGGGGGGGTACGAGCAGTACTTC. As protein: CSAIPRGGYEQYF.

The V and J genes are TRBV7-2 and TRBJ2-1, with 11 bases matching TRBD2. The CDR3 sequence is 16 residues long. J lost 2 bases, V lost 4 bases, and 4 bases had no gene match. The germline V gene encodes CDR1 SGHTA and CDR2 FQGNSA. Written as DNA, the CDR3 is TGTGCCAGCAGCTGGACTAGCGGGCACCCCTACAATGAGCAGTTCTTC. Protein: CASSWTSGHPYNEQFF. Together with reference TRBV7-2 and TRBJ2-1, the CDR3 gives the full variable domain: GAGVSQSPSNKVTEKGKDVELRCDPISGHTALYWYRQSLGQGLEFLIYFQGNSAPDKSGLPSDRFSAERTGGSVSTLTIQRTQQEDSAVYLCASSWTSGHPYNEQFFGPGTRLTVL.

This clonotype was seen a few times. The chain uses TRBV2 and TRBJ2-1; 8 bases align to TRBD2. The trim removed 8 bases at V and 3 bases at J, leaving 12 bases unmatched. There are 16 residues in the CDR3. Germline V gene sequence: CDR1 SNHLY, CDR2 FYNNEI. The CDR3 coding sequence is TGTGCCAGCCAATCCTTGCGGGGGGTTAACTACAATGAGCAGTTCTTC. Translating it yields CASQSLRGVNYNEQFF.

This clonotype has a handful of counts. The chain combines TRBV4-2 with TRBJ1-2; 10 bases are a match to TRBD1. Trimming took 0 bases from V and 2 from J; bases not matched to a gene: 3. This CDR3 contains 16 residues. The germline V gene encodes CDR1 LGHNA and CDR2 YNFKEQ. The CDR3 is CASSQEGTGDNYGYTF. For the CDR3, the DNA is TGTGCCAGCAGCCAAGAGGGGACAGGGGACAACTATGGCTACACCTTC.

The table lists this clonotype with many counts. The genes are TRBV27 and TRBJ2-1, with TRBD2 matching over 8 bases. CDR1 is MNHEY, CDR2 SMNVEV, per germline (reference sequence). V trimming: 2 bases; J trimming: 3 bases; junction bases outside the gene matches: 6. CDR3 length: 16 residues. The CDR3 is CASSLIGGRSYNEQFF. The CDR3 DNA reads TGTGCCAGCAGTTTAATCGGCGGGAGGAGCTACAATGAGCAGTTCTTC.

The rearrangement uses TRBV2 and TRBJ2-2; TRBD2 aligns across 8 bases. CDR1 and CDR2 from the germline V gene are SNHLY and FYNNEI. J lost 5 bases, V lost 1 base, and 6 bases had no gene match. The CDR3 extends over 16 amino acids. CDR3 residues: CASSEDGTRGTGELFF. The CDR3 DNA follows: TGTGCCAGCAGTGAAGACGGGACTAGAGGGACCGGGGAGCTGTTTTTT.

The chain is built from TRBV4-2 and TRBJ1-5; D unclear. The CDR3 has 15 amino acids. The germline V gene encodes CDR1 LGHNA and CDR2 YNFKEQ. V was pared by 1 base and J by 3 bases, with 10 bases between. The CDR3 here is CASSQVAQFNQPQHF. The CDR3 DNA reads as TGTGCCAGCAGCCAAGTGGCTCAGTTCAATCAGCCCCAGCATTTT.

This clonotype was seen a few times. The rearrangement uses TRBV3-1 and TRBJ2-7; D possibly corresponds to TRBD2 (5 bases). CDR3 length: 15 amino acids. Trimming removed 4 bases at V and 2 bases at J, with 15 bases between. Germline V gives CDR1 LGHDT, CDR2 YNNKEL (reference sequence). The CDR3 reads CASSRRFTYTYEQYF. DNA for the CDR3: TGTGCCAGCAGCCGGAGGTTTACATACACCTACGAGCAGTACTTC.

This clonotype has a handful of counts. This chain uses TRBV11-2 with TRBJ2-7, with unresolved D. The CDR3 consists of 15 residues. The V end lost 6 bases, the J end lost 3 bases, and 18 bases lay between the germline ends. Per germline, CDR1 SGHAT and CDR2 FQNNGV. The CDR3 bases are TGTGCCAGCAGGGGTTCGGTGTTGTCTAGCTACGAGCAGTACTTC. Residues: CASRGSVLSSYEQYF.

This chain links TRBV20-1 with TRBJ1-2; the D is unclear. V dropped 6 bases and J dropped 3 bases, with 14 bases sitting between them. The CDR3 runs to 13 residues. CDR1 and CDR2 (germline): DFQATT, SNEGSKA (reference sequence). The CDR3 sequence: CSADHEKHYGYTF. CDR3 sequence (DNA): TGCAGTGCCGATCACGAGAAGCACTATGGCTACACCTTC.

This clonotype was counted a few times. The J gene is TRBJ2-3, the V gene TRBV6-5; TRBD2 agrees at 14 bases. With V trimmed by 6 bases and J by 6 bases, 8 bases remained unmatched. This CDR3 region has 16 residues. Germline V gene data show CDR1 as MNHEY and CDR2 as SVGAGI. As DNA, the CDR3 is TGTGCCAGCAGAATAGGACTAGCGGGAGGTCCGGATACGCAGTATTTT. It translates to CASRIGLAGGPDTQYF.

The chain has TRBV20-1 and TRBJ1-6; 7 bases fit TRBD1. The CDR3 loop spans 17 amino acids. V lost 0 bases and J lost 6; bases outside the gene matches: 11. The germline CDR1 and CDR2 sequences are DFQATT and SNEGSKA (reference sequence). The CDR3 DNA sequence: TGCAGTGCTAGAGAGCGGGGCACAGGGGCCCTTAATTCACCCCTCCACTTT. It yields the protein CSARERGTGALNSPLHF.

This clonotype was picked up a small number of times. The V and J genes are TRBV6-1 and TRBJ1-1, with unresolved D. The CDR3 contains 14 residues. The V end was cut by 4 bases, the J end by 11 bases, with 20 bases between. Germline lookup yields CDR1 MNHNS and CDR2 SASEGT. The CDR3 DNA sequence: TGTGCCAGCAGTGGAACCCTTCCCTTGTTGGGGGCTTTCTTT. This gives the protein CASSGTLPLLGAFF.

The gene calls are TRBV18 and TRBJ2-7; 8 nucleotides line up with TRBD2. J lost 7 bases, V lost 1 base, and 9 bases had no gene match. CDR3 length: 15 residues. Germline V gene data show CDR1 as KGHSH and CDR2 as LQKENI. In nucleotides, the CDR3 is TGTGCCAGCTCACCACGAGCGGGAGTCCCTCGTGAGCAGTACTTC. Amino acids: CASSPRAGVPREQYF.

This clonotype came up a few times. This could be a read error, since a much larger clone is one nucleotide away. This chain's CDR3 is CASGRDRDYGYTF. The CDR3 nucleotides read TGTGCCAGCGGCCGGGACAGGGACTATGGCTACACCTTC. The V call is TRBV2, the J call TRBJ1-2; TRBD1 matches 9 bases. CDR1 is SNHLY, CDR2 FYNNEI, per germline. The CDR3 has 13 amino acids. V gave up 8 bases and J gave up 3 bases; unmatched junction bases: 4.